This paragraph covers one T cell receptor (beta chain) sequence. The target antigen is unknown. The V and J ends lost 2 bases and 5 bases, in that order; junction bases with no gene match: 6. Germline V gives CDR1 LGHNA, CDR2 YNFKEQ. The CDR3 consists of 15 residues. A single record per CDR3 protein comes from TCRdb applying MiXCR to the 5' RACE reads. The data hold 300,000 to 350,000 distinct CDR3 sequences, with 3% to 4.5% observed a single time. This sample is drawn from a study of T cells after yellow fever vaccination. General study points: Post-booster repertoires contained most primary-vaccination clones again (around 96% CD4, 88% CD8).

The material sequenced was PBMCs, taken 5 days after the yellow fever booster vaccination. This receptor was taken from a young man who received the YFV17D yellow fever vaccine. The gene calls are TRBV4-2 and TRBJ1-1, with 9 nucleotides matching TRBD1. For the CDR3, the DNA is TGTGCCAGCAGCCAAAGGACAGGGGACAGGACTGAAGCTTTCTTT. It encodes CASSQRTGDRTEAFF.